This TCR beta chain was retrieved from a study of cytomegalovirus exposure and HLA in healthy donors. Study-level information: Unique TCRs from HLA-typed donors, some 85 million of them, were held in an early data release.

The study, taken as a whole, reports: Roughly even sequencing depth across donors was the assumption behind the presence/absence analyses. Highest at DRB1 and lowest at HLA-C, TCR association rates differed among HLA loci in a later analysis.

Trimming cost V 5 bases and J 4 bases; bases outside gene matches: 14. CDR3 length: 17 amino acids. Germline CDR1 reads SEHNR; CDR2 reads FQNEAQ (reference sequence). With respect to this clone: Its antigen is still unknown.

The PCR contained 60 Vbeta and 13 Jbeta primers. Assay used: immunoSEQ multiplex PCR; TCRdb lists only in-frame clones, some missing. This table holds 200,000 to 250,000 clones, roughly 70% found once. V and J are TRBV7-9 and TRBJ1-5; 7 bases fit TRBD1. The receptor's source is a woman aged 25 to 45 in good health and CMV-seronegative. The sequenced sample was PBMCs. The CDR3 protein is CASSLDREGGENQPQHF. The CDR3 DNA sequence: TGTGCCAGCAGCCTCGACAGGGAAGGAGGGGAAAATCAGCCCCAGCATTTT.